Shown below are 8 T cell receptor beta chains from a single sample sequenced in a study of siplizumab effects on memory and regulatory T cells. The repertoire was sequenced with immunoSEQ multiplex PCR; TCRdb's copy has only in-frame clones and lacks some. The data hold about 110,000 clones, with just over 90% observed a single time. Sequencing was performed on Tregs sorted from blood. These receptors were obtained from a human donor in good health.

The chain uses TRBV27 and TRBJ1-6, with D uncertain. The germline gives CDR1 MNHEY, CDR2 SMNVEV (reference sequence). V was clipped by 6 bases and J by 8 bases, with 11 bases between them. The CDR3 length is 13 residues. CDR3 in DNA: TGTGCCAGCAGCCGCCGGTTCCATTCACCCCTCCACTTT. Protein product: CASSRRFHSPLHF.

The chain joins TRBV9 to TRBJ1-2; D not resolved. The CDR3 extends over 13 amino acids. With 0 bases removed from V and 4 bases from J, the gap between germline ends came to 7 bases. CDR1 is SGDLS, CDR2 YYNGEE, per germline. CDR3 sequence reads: CASSVGATYGYTF. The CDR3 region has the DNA TGTGCCAGCAGCGTAGGGGCTACCTATGGCTACACCTTC.

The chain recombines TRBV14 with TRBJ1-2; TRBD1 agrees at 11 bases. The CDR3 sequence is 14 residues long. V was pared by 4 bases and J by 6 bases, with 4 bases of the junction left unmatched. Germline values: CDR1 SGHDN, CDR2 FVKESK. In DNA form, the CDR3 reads TGTGCCAGCAGCCGTAGGACAGGGGGCGATGGCTACACCTTC. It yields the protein CASSRRTGGDGYTF.

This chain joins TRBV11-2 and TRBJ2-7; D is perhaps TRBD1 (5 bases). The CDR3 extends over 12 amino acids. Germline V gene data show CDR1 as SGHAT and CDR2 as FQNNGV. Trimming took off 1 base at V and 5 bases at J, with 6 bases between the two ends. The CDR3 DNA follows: TGTGCCAGCAGCTTAGTCAGGGACGAGCAGTACTTC. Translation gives CASSLVRDEQYF.

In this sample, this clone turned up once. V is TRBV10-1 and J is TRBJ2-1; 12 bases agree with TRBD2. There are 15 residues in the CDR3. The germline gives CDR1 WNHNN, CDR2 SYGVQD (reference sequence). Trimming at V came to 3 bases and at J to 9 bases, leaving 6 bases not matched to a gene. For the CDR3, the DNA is TGCGCCAGCAGTGATACGACTAGCGGGAGAAGTGAGCAGTTCTTC. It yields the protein CASSDTTSGRSEQFF.

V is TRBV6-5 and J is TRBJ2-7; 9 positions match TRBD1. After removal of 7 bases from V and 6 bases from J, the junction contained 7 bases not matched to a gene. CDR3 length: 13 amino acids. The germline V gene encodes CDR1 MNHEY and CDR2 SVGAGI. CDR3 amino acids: CASIGTGGGEQYF. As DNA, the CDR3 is TGTGCCAGCATCGGAACAGGGGGCGGCGAGCAGTACTTC.

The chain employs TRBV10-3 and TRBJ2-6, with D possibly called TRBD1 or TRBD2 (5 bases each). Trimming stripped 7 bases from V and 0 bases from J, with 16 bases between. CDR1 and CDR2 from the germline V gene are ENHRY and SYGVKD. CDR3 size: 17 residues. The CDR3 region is CAITGQNPNSGANVLTF. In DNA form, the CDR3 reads TGTGCCATCACGGGGCAAAACCCTAACTCTGGGGCCAACGTCCTGACTTTC.

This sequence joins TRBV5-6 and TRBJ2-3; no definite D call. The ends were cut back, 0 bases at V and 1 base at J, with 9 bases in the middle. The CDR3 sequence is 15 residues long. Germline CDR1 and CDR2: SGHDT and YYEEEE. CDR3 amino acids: CASSLEVRGTDTQYF. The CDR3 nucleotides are TGTGCCAGCAGCTTGGAGGTCCGAGGCACAGATACGCAGTATTTT.